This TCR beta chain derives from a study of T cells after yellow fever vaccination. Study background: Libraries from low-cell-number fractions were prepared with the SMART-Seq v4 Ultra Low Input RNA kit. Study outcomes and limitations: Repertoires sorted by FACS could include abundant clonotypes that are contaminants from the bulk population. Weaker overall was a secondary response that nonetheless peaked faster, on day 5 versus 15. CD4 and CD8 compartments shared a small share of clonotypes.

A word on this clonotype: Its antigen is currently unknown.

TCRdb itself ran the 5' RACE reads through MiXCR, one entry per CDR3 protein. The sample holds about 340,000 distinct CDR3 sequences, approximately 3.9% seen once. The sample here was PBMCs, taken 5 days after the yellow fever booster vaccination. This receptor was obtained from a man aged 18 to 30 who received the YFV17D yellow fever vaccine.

CDR3 DNA sequence: TGTGCCAGCTCAGCCCGGGGTAGGGGGAACACTGAAGCTTTCTTT. This translates into CASSARGRGNTEAFF. The genes are TRBV25-1 and TRBJ1-1, with D perhaps matching TRBD1 (5 bases). Germline V gene lookup returns CDR1 MGHDK and CDR2 SYGVNS. This CDR3 has 15 residues. Between the trimmed V and J ends, which lost 8 bases and 1 base, there was a span of 17 bases.